This T cell receptor beta chain was profiled in a study of radiotherapy plus CTLA-4 blockade in lung cancer. Study-wide points: Dynamics of early blood T cell clones, together with interferon-beta, were reportedly the best predictors of response. After treatment with radiotherapy plus ipilimumab, TCR clones that came from the tumor expanded in blood.

The repertoire was sequenced with immunoSEQ multiplex PCR; TCRdb's copy has only in-frame clones and lacks some. The data contain more than 100,000 clones, more than 80% of them singletons. Concerning this clone itself: What it binds is unknown.

Receiving focal radiation plus CTLA-4 blockade with ipilimumab were patients who had chemo-refractory metastatic non-small-cell lung cancer. This clonotype was obtained from a human donor with non-small cell lung cancer that progressed on radiotherapy plus ipilimumab. Specimen: peripheral blood, collected from a patient treated with radiotherapy plus ipilimumab.

CDR3 sequence (DNA): TGTGCCAGCAGCCCACACCGGGACAGGGGCTCTGGAAACACCATATATTTT. It specifies CASSPHRDRGSGNTIYF. The rearrangement joins TRBV7-8 to TRBJ1-3; 10 positions agree with TRBD1. The CDR3 has 17 residues. The germline V gene encodes CDR1 SGHVS and CDR2 FQNEAQ. V was clipped by 5 bases and J by 0 bases; unmatched bases: 7.